This T cell receptor beta chain was sequenced during a study of T cell responses to AZD1222 COVID-19 vaccine. V lost 4 bases, J lost 4 bases, and 16 bases lay in between. The CDR3 has 16 residues. Germline loops: CDR1 LGHDT, CDR2 YNNKEL (reference sequence). Assay: immunoSEQ multiplex PCR; the TCRdb copy retains only in-frame clones and omits some. The repertoire holds about 180,000 clones, with over 85% as singletons. The sample here was peripheral blood, taken 28 days after the second dose of the MenACWY control vaccine. The clonotype originates from an adult who received the MenACWY meningococcal vaccine as a control. V and J are TRBV3-1 (or the pseudogene TRBV3-2) and TRBJ1-4, with D hard to call. CDR3 amino acids: CASSPRAPGLNEKLFF. In DNA, the CDR3 is TGTGCCAGCAGCCCAAGAGCCCCAGGACTTAATGAAAAACTGTTTTTT.